Below are 8 T cell receptor beta chains sequenced from a single sample in a study of cytomegalovirus exposure and HLA in healthy donors listed by TCRdb under 2017. The library was obtained by the immunoSEQ multiplex PCR assay. A mixture of 60 forward primers for TCR Vbeta segments and 13 reverse primers for TCR Jbeta segments was used in the multiplex PCR. TCRdb retrieved this table from immuneACCESS and kept in-frame rearrangements only. Not all clones are present; in checked studies, unresolved V genes account for under half, and no reason is known for the remainder. This sample comprises some 100,000 clones, 80% to 90% of them detected only once. The ten largest clones take up roughly 1.2% of the sample. Sequencing was done on a sample of PBMCs. These receptors all come from a woman in her late teens or twenties in good health and CMV-seronegative.

This clone occurred once. This chain uses TRBV7-8 with TRBJ1-6; 9 positions agree with TRBD1. V lost 4 bases to trimming and J lost 9 bases; unmatched junction nucleotides: 4. The CDR3 sequence is 14 residues long. The germline V gene encodes CDR1 SGHVS and CDR2 FQNEAQ. The CDR3 here is CASSYPGQGSPLHF. The CDR3 nucleotides are TGTGCCAGCAGCTACCCGGGACAGGGTTCACCCCTCCACTTT.

The chain is built from TRBV29-1 and TRBJ2-5; D call uncertain. This CDR3 has 13 residues. V was clipped by 3 bases and J by 1 base, with 9 bases between them. Germline CDR1 reads SQVTM; CDR2 reads ANQGSEA. This chain's CDR3 is CSVELQTQETQYF. CDR3 sequence (DNA): TGCAGCGTTGAGCTACAGACCCAAGAGACCCAGTACTTC.

The chain joins TRBV6-6 to TRBJ2-7, with D possibly TRBD1 on 6 matching bases. The CDR3 runs to 13 residues. V dropped 6 bases and J dropped 5 bases, with 14 bases sitting between them. The V gene's germline CDR1 is MNHNY and CDR2 SVGAGI (reference sequence). The CDR3 here is CASRTGGSNEQYF. The CDR3, as DNA: TGTGCCAGCAGGACAGGAGGATCAAACGAGCAGTACTTC.

The gene calls are TRBV2 and TRBJ1-5; D possibly corresponds to TRBD1 (5 bases). The germline gives CDR1 SNHLY, CDR2 FYNNEI. Between the trimmed V and J ends, which lost 6 bases and 6 bases, there was a span of 21 bases. This CDR3 is built from 16 residues. The CDR3 loop reads CASRPPWGEESQPQHF. CDR3 bases: TGTGCCAGCAGACCCCCGTGGGGGGAGGAGAGTCAGCCCCAGCATTTT.

V gene TRBV5-1 combines with J gene TRBJ2-2; D may be TRBD2 (5 bases). CDR3 length equals 15 residues. Germline V gives CDR1 SGHRS, CDR2 YFSETQ. Deletions cut 5 bases from V and 0 bases from J, with 11 bases between. CDR3 region: CASRSSYSNTGELFF. CDR3 coding DNA: TGCGCCAGCAGATCTAGCTATTCGAACACCGGGGAGCTGTTTTTT.

This chain joins TRBV5-4 and TRBJ1-2, with D tentatively TRBD1 (6 bases). V lost 4 bases and J lost 5, with 18 bases in between. Germline CDR1 SGHNT, CDR2 YYREEE (reference sequence). The CDR3 is made up of 15 amino acids. CDR3 nucleotides: TGTGCCAGCAGCGTAGAAGGGGGAAATTGGTATGGCTACACCTTC. This encodes CASSVEGGNWYGYTF.

The chain uses TRBV4-3 and TRBJ2-6, with TRBD1 as a possible D gene (5 bases). The CDR3 contains 16 residues. Germline assignment: CDR1 LGHNA and CDR2 YSLEER. V lost 3 bases and J 1 base, leaving 10 bases between the germline ends. The CDR3 DNA reads TGCGCCAGCAGCCAGGAAAGGGGATCTGGGGCCAACGTCCTGACTTTC. Amino acid sequence: CASSQERGSGANVLTF.

This clone occurred once. The CDR3 loop is CAWSSSAPGASGSPLHF. DNA for the CDR3: TGTGCCTGGAGTTCCTCCGCGCCAGGGGCCAGCGGATCACCCCTCCACTTT. This chain connects TRBV30 to TRBJ1-6, with D perhaps matching TRBD1 (6 bases). This CDR3 spans 17 amino acids. V was cut by 2 bases and J by 10 bases, with 24 bases left in between. Germline V gives CDR1 GTSNPN, CDR2 SVGIG (reference sequence).